The rows below give T cell receptor beta chains drawn from one sample of a study of control samples from healthy donors and cancer patients. The repertoire was sequenced with immunoSEQ multiplex PCR; TCRdb's copy has only in-frame clones and lacks some. The data show some 130,000 clones, roughly 92% seen once. The sequenced material came from blood. These receptors were obtained from a man younger than 35 in good health. The CDR3 runs from the conserved cysteine through the conserved F or W.

TRBV27	TRBJ1-4	CASSLQLATNEKLFF
TRBV5-6	TRBJ2-5	CASSLTEETQYF
TRBV18	TRBJ2-7	CASSPGQGESYEQYF
TRBV6-5	TRBJ2-1	CASSSQGGEFF
TRBV5-6	TRBJ2-7	CASSLAQAYEQYF
TRBV29-1	TRBJ2-3	CSVELQRGTDTQYF
TRBV7-9	TRBJ1-1	CASSAVAGTEAFF
TRBV5-3	TRBJ2-3	CARSSRVSTDTQYF
TRBV27	TRBJ2-5	CASSFSFLMETQYF
TRBV5-7	TRBJ1-2	CASSDTGGYGYTF
TRBV6-5	TRBJ1-1	CASRTSDEEAFF
TRBV3-1/TRBV3-2	TRBJ2-1	CARNRDSNHEQFF
TRBV4-1	TRBJ2-3	CASSQVVISTDTQYF
TRBV6-5	TRBJ1-4	CASSPGTGLEKLFF
TRBV29-1	TRBJ1-3	CSVESWGRSSGNTIYF
TRBV5-6	TRBJ2-3	CASSSQGRGAASTDTQYF
TRBV6-6	TRBJ1-1	CASSEHRDRAGEAFF
TRBV21-1	TRBJ2-4	CASSDWTGRENIQYF
TRBV9	TRBJ2-5	CASSVGAGVQETQYF
TRBV6-1	TRBJ1-5	CASSEGLGQINQPQHF
TRBV9	TRBJ2-7	CASSVDVGYEQYF
TRBV9	TRBJ2-1	CASSVGDRGVDDEQFF
TRBV2	TRBJ2-7	CASNSDPYEQYF
TRBV4-1	TRBJ2-3	CASSQSSWLAGTDTQYF